This T cell receptor (beta chain) was retrieved from a study of CD8+ T cells in alopecia areata. Study-wide findings and caveats: Normal-skin resident alphabeta T cells also appear among scalp sample sequences. Affected scalp, especially in alopecia totalis/universalis, had a higher clonality than normal scalp did.

As for this clone: As yet, its antigen is unknown.

Alopecia areata patients gave lesional scalp punch biopsies and peripheral blood samples. Sorted out of PBMCs were CD4+ T cells and CD8+ T cells. Following extraction, RNA underwent reverse transcription to cDNA, which served as the sequencing template. Clones were read by immunoSEQ multiplex PCR, and TCRdb kept only the in-frame ones, dropping some. Here the sample spans approximately 89,000 clones, roughly 51% being singletons. Germline V CDR1 and CDR2: MDHEN, SYDVKM. Trimming took off 3 bases at V and 2 bases at J, with 10 bases between the two ends. This CDR3 contains 14 residues. The source material was NKG2D-high CD8+ T cells sorted from blood. The chain employs TRBV28 and TRBJ2-5; a weak D match, TRBD2 (5 bases). The origin of this receptor is a human donor with alopecia areata. In DNA, the CDR3 is TGTGCCAGCAGTTTTAGGCGGGCTCAAGAGACCCAGTACTTC. Translating it yields CASSFRRAQETQYF. The full variable domain, rest sourced from reference TRBV28 and TRBJ2-5, is DVKVTQSSRYLVKRTGEKVFLECVQDMDHENMFWYRQDPGLGLRLIYFSYDVKMKEKGDIPEGYSVSREKKERFSLILESASTNQTSMYLCASSFRRAQETQYFGPGTRLLVL.